This entry is about one T cell receptor beta chain. The data were taken from a study of blood T cell repertoires in COVID-19. Study at large: The analysed material was cDNA or gDNA that came from T cells, B-cell-depleted T cells, or PBMCs.

CDR1 and CDR2 from the germline V gene are KGHDR and SFDVKD. Trimming removed 9 bases from V and 1 base from J; junction bases left unmatched: 8. The CDR3 contains 15 residues. Source study methods: Researchers report that nucleated cell counts were estimated from reference gene primer amplification. Generated by immunoSEQ multiplex PCR, the TCRdb table keeps only in-frame clones and is missing some. V and J calls plus clone size are reproduced from that table; the DNA served to infer D and trimming. Here the sample spans roughly 200,000 clones, about 89% being singletons. This TCR was sampled from a man aged 40-50 years with acute or convalescent COVID-19. The V and J genes are TRBV24-1 and TRBJ2-3, with 8 bases that match TRBD2. Sequencing used peripheral blood. CDR3 DNA: TGTGCCACCGCCGTGGCGGGGGGTGGCACAGATACGCAGTATTTT. This encodes CATAVAGGGTDTQYF.